The subject of this entry is one TCR beta chain. Per the study methods: Scientists estimated how many nucleated cells there were by amplifying reference gene primers. Clones were read by immunoSEQ multiplex PCR, and TCRdb kept only the in-frame ones, dropping some. V, J and clone size are those of that table, while D and trimming were read from the DNA. The sample has over 15,000 clones, roughly 87% seen once. These data are taken from a study of blood T cell repertoires in COVID-19. Whole-study context: The origin of the acute and convalescent COVID-19 samples was the United States, Italy and Spain. PBMCs, B-cell-depleted T cells, or T cells were the source of the cDNA or gDNA that made up the material.

There are 14 residues in the CDR3. Germline V gives CDR1 SGHRS, CDR2 YFSETQ. The V end lost 3 bases, the J end lost 13 bases, and 17 bases lay between the germline ends. Sequencing used peripheral blood. The sequence derives from a human donor in a cohort sampled during active COVID-19. The donor label of this sample is uncertain. J is TRBJ1-6 and V is TRBV5-1; D unresolved. CDR3 coding DNA: TGCGCCAGCAGCTCGGACGGGAGCAGCCAGCCCCTCCACTTT. Protein product: CASSSDGSSQPLHF. The whole variable domain, filled in from reference TRBV5-1 and TRBJ1-6, reads KAGVTQTPRYLIKTRGQQVTLSCSPISGHRSVSWYQQTPGQGLQFLFEYFSETQRNKGNFPGRFSGRQFSNSRSEMNVSTLELGDSALYLCASSSDGSSQPLHFGNGTRLTVT.